Only a few counts were recorded for the clone carrying this TCR beta chain. Its antigen is undetermined. Each cDNA got a UMI-containing oligo ligated at its 3' end. The first PCR ran roughly 4 cycles with an equimolar RC1.1 and RC1.2 beta primer mix. TCR alpha and beta chains were handled separately starting at the second PCR. TCRdb reanalysed the UMI-ligation and nested PCR reads using MiXCR and keeps one entry per CDR3 protein. The sample carries 42,000 or so distinct CDR3 sequences, about 15% recorded once. Known numbers of the T cell clone KT2 were added to PBMC. V was pared by 3 bases and J by 7 bases, with 10 bases between. The CDR3 consists of 13 residues. Germline-derived CDR1 and CDR2 are SNHLY and FYNNEI. The sample comes from a study of quantifying T cell responses using KT2 cells. Study in general: RNA was reverse transcribed with TCR alpha and beta constant-region primers. Findings of the study overall: Counts of KT2 alpha and beta sequences rose linearly with the number of KT2 cells added. Very high KT2 spike-in numbers caused saturation in KT2 sequence detection.

This rearrangement joins TRBV2 to TRBJ1-5; no clear D. The TCR comes from a human donor. Specimen: PBMCs spiked with cells of the T cell clone KT2. CDR3 sequence (DNA): TGTGCCAGCAGTGAGGAACTGGACCAGCCCCAGCATTTT. It encodes CASSEELDQPQHF.